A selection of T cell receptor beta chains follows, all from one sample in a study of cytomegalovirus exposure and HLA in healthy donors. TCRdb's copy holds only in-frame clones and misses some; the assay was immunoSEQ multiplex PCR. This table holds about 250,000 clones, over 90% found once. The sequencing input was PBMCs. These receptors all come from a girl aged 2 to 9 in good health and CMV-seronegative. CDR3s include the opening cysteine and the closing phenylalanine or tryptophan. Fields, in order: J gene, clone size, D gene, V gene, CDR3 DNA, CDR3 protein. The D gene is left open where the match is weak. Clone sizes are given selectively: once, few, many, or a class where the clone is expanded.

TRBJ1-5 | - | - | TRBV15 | TGTGCCACCAGCAGTCAGGGATTCGTTCAGCCCCAGCATTTT | CATSSQGFVQPQHF
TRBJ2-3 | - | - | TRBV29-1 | TGCAGCGTTGTTAGGTTTAGCACCGACACAGATACGCAGTATTTT | CSVVRFSTDTDTQYF
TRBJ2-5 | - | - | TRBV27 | TGTGCCAGCAGTTTAGGGTGGGGCAGCCCTACCCAGTACTTC | CASSLGWGSPTQYF
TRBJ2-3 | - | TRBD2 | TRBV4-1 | TGCGCCAGCAGCCAAGCCCTAGCGGGAGAAGATACGCAGTATTTT | CASSQALAGEDTQYF
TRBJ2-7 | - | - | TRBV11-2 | TGTGCCAGCAGCGCAGTTTCAGGGGCGGGTTACGAGCAGTACTTC | CASSAVSGAGYEQYF
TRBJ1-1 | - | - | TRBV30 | TGTGCCTGGAGCAGGGCGCGAGGAGATACTGAAGCTTTCTTT | CAWSRARGDTEAFF
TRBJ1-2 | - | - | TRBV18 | TGTGCCAGCTCACCCCCAGGGTCCTATGGCTACACCTTC | CASSPPGSYGYTF
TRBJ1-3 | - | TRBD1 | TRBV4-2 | TGTGCCAGCAGCCAAGTCCTTCCCACAGGGGCCATCTCTGGAAACACCATATATTTT | CASSQVLPTGAISGNTIYF
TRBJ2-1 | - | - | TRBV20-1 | TGCAGTGCAAGACCCGTCAATGAGCAGTTCTTC | CSARPVNEQFF
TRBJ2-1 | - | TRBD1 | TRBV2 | TGTGCCAGCAGAGCAGGGGGCAGGAATGAGCAGTTCTTC | CASRAGGRNEQFF
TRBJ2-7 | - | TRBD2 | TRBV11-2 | TGTGCCAGCAGCTTAGATCAACTCGAAAGCCGGGAGGGCCATTATTACGAGCAGTACTTC | CASSLDQLESREGHYYEQYF
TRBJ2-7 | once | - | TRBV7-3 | TGTGCCAGCAGCTCGGACGGGGGTGGGCGGCTCGAGCAGTACTTC | CASSSDGGGRLEQYF
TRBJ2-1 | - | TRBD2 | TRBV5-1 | TGCGCCAGCAGCTCGATGGTGGGACTAGCGGTAGGCAATGAGCAGTTCTTC | CASSSMVGLAVGNEQFF
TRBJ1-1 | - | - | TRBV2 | TGTGCCAGCACCTACCGCGGGCTGAACACTGAAGCTTTCTTT | CASTYRGLNTEAFF
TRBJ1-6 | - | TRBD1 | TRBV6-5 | TGTGCCAGCAGTTACTATCAGGGGGCGATTAATTCACCCCTCCACTTT | CASSYYQGAINSPLHF
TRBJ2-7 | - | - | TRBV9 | TGTGCCAGCAGCGTAGGAGATCGGGACGAGCAGTACTTC | CASSVGDRDEQYF
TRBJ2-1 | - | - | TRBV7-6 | TGTGCCAGCAGCTTACATGCGAGGTCCTACAATGAGCAGTTCTTC | CASSLHARSYNEQFF
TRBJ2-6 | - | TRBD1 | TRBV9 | TGTGCCAGCAGCCAGGGAGCGGGGGACAGGGGCGCAGGGGCCAACGTCCTGACTTTC | CASSQGAGDRGAGANVLTF
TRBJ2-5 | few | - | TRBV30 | TGTGCCTGGAGTGACCACACTAGACGAGAGACCCAGTACTTC | CAWSDHTRRETQYF
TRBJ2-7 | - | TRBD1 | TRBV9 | TGTGCCAGCAGCGATTCCAAGACAGGGGGCGCAACCTACGAGCAGTACTTC | CASSDSKTGGATYEQYF
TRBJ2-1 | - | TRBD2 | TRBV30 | TGTGCCTCGTTACTAGCGGGGGCTTACAATGAGCAGTTCTTC | CASLLAGAYNEQFF
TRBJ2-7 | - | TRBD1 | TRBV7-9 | TGTTCCAGCAGCTCCCTACAGGGGGCGAATAGCGAGCAGTACTTC | CSSSSLQGANSEQYF
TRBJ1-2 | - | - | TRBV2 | TGTGCCAGCACCGAGGGGGATTTCTATGGCTACACCTTC | CASTEGDFYGYTF
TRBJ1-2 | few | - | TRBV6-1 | TGTGCCAGCAGTGAGGCCGTCGTTTACTATGGCTACACCTTC | CASSEAVVYYGYTF
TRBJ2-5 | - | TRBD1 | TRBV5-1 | TGCGCCAGCAGCTCCCAGGCGACAGGGCCGGAGACCCAGTACTTC | CASSSQATGPETQYF
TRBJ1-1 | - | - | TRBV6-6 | TGTGCCAGCAGCAGGGTGAGAAATTCGGACACTGAAGCTTTCTTT | CASSRVRNSDTEAFF
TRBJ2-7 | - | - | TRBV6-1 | TGTGCCAGCCCGGGTGCCTTTACGAACGAGCAGTACTTC | CASPGAFTNEQYF
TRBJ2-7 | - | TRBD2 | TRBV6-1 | TGTGCCAGCAGTAGGACTAGCGGGTACTCCTACGAGCAGTACTTC | CASSRTSGYSYEQYF
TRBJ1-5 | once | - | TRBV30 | TGTGCCTGGAGTGCTCAGGGAAGGGGCTATAGCAATCAGCCCCAGCATTTT | CAWSAQGRGYSNQPQHF
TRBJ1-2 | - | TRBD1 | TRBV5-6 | TGTGCCAGCAGCTTGGGGCAGGGGGCGTCTGGATGGTATGGCTACACCTTC | CASSLGQGASGWYGYTF
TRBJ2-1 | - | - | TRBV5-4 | TGTGCCAGCAGCTTGTTACAATACAATGAGCAGTTCTTC | CASSLLQYNEQFF
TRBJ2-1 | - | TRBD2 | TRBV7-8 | TGTGCCAGCAGCTTAGCGGCGGGGGTTAGGGGCAATGAGCAGTTCTTC | CASSLAAGVRGNEQFF
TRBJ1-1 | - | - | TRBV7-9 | TGTGCCAGCAGCTTGCGGGAGGCGACTGAAGCTTTCTTT | CASSLREATEAFF
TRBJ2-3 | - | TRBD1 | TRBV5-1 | TGCGCCAGCAGCGACAGGGAACACGGCACAGATACGCAGTATTTT | CASSDREHGTDTQYF
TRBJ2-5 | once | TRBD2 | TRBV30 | TGTGCCTGGACAGGCGGGGGGGAGACCCAGTACTTC | CAWTGGGETQYF
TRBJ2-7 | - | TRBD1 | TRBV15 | TGTGCCACCAGCAAGTACATCGGGACAGCCGCCGAGCAGTACTTC | CATSKYIGTAAEQYF